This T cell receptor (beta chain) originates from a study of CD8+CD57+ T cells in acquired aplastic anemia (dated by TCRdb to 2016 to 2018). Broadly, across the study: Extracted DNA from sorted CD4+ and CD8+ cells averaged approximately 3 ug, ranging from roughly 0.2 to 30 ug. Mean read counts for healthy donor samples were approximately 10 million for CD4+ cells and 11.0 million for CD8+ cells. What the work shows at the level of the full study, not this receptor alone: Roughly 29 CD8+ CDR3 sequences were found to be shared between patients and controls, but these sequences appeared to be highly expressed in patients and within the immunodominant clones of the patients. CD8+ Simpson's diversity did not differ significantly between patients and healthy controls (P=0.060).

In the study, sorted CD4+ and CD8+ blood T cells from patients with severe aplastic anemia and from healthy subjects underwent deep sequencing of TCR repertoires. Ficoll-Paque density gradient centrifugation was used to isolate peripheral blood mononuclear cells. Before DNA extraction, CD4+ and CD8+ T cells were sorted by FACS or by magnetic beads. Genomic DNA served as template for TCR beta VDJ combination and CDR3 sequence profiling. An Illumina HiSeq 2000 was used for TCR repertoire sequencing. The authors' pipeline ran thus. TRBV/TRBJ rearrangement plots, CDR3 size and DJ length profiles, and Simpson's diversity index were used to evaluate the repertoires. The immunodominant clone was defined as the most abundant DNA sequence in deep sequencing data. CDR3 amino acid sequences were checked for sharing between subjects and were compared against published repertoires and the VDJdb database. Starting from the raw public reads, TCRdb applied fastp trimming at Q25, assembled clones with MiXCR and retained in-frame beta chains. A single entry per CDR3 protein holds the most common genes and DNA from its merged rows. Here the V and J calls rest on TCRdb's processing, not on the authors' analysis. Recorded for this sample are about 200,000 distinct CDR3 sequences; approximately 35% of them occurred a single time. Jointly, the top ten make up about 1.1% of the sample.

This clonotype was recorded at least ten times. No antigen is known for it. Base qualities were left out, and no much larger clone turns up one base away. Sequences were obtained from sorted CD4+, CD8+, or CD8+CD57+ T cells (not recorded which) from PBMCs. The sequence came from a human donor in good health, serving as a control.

This receptor has the CDR3 CASRLPGASTDTQYF. In nucleotides, the sequence is TGTGCCAGCAGGTTACCCGGCGCCAGCACAGATACGCAGTATTTT. The rearranged segments are TRBV7-3 and TRBJ2-3; a confident D gene designation cannot be given. V loses 6 bases, J loses 0 bases, and the germline ends lie 13 bases apart. Taken from the germline V gene, the CDR1 and CDR2 loops are SGHTA and FQGTGA. The CDR3 spans 15 residues, from the cysteine through the phenylalanine. The retained sequence is limited to the CDR3, 45 bases, with the frame set at the first base.